These 27 T cell receptor beta chains share one sample of origin, sequenced in a study of OX40 agonist ivuxolimab in advanced cancers. Libraries were prepared by immunoSEQ multiplex PCR; TCRdb keeps only in-frame clonotypes and omits some of them. The data contain about 73,000 clones, roughly 86% of them seen just once; the ten biggest clones take up approximately 0.63%. Sequencing was performed on CD4+ or CD8+ T cells sorted from blood, taken in a trial of the OX40 agonist ivuxolimab. All receptors come from an adult with an advanced solid tumor such as melanoma, head and neck, liver or kidney cancer.

The J gene is TRBJ1-2, the V gene TRBV25-1, with D perhaps matching TRBD1 (5 bases). The ends were cut back, 3 bases at V and 8 bases at J, with 10 bases in the middle. CDR1 and CDR2 from the germline V gene are MGHDK and SYGVNS. CDR3 size: 12 residues. CDR3 region: CASSETVGGYTF. CDR3 in DNA: TGTGCCAGCAGTGAGACAGTGGGGGGCTACACCTTC.

CDR3 protein: CASSLALKNEQFF. CDR3 DNA: TGTGCCAGCAGCTTAGCGCTAAAGAATGAGCAGTTCTTC. The V gene is TRBV7-2, the J gene TRBJ2-1; no clear D. V lost 0 bases and J 7 bases, leaving 7 bases between the germline ends. The CDR3 spans 13 residues. CDR1 is SGHTA, CDR2 FQGNSA, per germline. The complete variable domain, with remaining parts taken from reference TRBV7-2 and TRBJ2-1, reads GAGVSQSPSNKVTEKGKDVELRCDPISGHTALYWYRQSLGQGLEFLIYFQGNSAPDKSGLPSDRFSAERTGGSVSTLTIQRTQQEDSAVYLCASSLALKNEQFFGPGTRLTVL.

The rearrangement links TRBV7-9 to TRBJ2-4, with a weak D call TRBD1 (6 bases). V shed 1 base and J shed 3 bases, with 10 bases lying between them. This CDR3 has 15 residues. Germline assignment: CDR1 SEHNR and CDR2 FQNEAQ (reference sequence). In DNA form, the CDR3 reads TGTGCCAGCAGCTTAGTTTCGGGACACAAAAACATTCAGTACTTC. Translating it yields CASSLVSGHKNIQYF.

The rearrangement uses TRBV19 and TRBJ2-2, with 7 nucleotides matching TRBD1. This CDR3 comprises 14 residues. The J segment lost 7 bases and the V segment lost 1 base, leaving 3 bases of the junction unmatched. The germline V gene has CDR1 LNHDA and CDR2 SQIVND (reference sequence). CDR3 residues: CASSIVHRGGELFF. The CDR3 nucleotides are TGTGCCAGTAGTATAGTCCACAGGGGCGGGGAGCTGTTTTTT.

This clone was counted a single time. The chain carries TRBV28 and TRBJ2-1, with TRBD1 identical over 7 bases. This CDR3 is 15 amino acids long. CDR1 is MDHEN and CDR2 is SYDVKM in the germline V gene. Unmatched junction bases numbered 13, after V lost 6 bases and J lost 8 bases. Here the CDR3 reads CASSPDRTYLDEQFF. CDR3 coding DNA: TGTGCCAGCAGCCCGGACAGGACGTATTTGGATGAGCAGTTCTTC. Supplemented by reference TRBV28 and TRBJ2-1, the full variable domain reads DVKVTQSSRYLVKRTGEKVFLECVQDMDHENMFWYRQDPGLGLRLIYFSYDVKMKEKGDIPEGYSVSREKKERFSLILESASTNQTSMYLCASSPDRTYLDEQFFGPGTRLTVL.

The chain joins TRBV2 to TRBJ2-2; 9 nucleotides agree with TRBD1. Germline CDR1 SNHLY, CDR2 FYNNEI. Trimming at V came to 6 bases and at J to 4 bases, leaving 6 bases not matched to a gene. The CDR3 covers 15 residues. The CDR3 sequence is CASRPGTGSTGELFF. The DNA for the CDR3 is TGTGCCAGCAGACCCGGGACAGGGTCCACCGGGGAGCTGTTTTTT.

This clone was seen a few times. CDR3 amino acids: CASRLAEQNTEAFF. The DNA for the CDR3 is TGTGCAAGTCGCTTAGCGGAGCAGAACACTGAAGCTTTCTTT. This rearrangement joins TRBV12-2 to TRBJ1-1. TRBV12-2 is flagged as a pseudogene. The CDR3 consists of 14 residues.

This chain joins TRBV5-1 and TRBJ1-4, with TRBD1 matching 11 bases. The germline V gene encodes CDR1 SGHRS and CDR2 YFSETQ. Unmatched junction bases numbered 4, after V lost 4 bases and J lost 2 bases. This CDR3 contains 16 residues. DNA of the CDR3: TGCGCCAGCAGCGGGACAGGGGGAGGCACTAATGAAAAACTGTTTTTT. Translation: CASSGTGGGTNEKLFF.

The chain links TRBV5-1 to TRBJ2-7; D perhaps matches TRBD2 (6 bases). Germline-derived CDR1 and CDR2 are SGHRS and YFSETQ. This CDR3 is built from 14 residues. Trimming stripped 5 bases from V and 3 bases from J, with 15 bases between. CDR3 in DNA: TGCGCCAGCAGATTTACCGGGGGTCACTACGAGCAGTACTTC. It yields the protein CASRFTGGHYEQYF.

The chain has TRBV28 and TRBJ1-2, with 7 bases that match TRBD1. CDR1 is MDHEN and CDR2 is SYDVKM in the germline V gene. With 2 bases clipped from V and 6 bases from J, the junction kept 3 bases outside the gene matches. This CDR3 comprises 13 residues. CDR3 in amino acids: CASSLRQGDGYTF. The CDR3 coding sequence is TGTGCCAGCAGTTTAAGGCAGGGGGATGGCTACACCTTC.

V gene TRBV7-6 combines with J gene TRBJ2-3, with 14 bases fitting TRBD2. The ends lost 4 bases at V and 1 base at J; junction bases unmatched: 7. The CDR3 is 18 residues long. From germline, CDR1 is SGHVS and CDR2 FNYEAQ. In DNA form, the CDR3 reads TGTGCCAGCAGCTCGGGACTAGCGGGGGAACACCGCACAGATACGCAGTATTTT. This codes for CASSSGLAGEHRTDTQYF.

This clone has a single count. The J gene is TRBJ2-3, the V gene TRBV27, with TRBD1 as a possible D gene (6 bases). Trimming pared 3 bases from V and 0 bases from J, leaving 16 bases between. This CDR3 contains 17 residues. Germline CDR1 is MNHEY and CDR2 is SMNVEV (reference sequence). DNA of the CDR3: TGTGCCAGCAGTTTCCAAAGGATAGGGGGAAGCACAGATACGCAGTATTTT. Its protein product is CASSFQRIGGSTDTQYF.

In nucleotides, the CDR3 is TGCGCCAGCAGCTTGGGGACTAGCGGGACCTACGAGCAGTACTTC. This sequence encodes CASSLGTSGTYEQYF. V usage is TRBV5-1 and J usage is TRBJ2-7; 12 bases line up with TRBD2. This CDR3 region has 15 residues. Germline V lookup: CDR1 SGHRS, CDR2 YFSETQ. V was clipped by 0 bases and J by 2 bases; unmatched bases: 0.

The chain is built from TRBV2 and TRBJ1-1; 7 bases are a match to TRBD1. Germline trimming cut 3 bases from V and 1 base from J; bases unmatched to any gene: 8. Germline CDR1 and CDR2: SNHLY and FYNNEI. The CDR3 covers 16 residues. In DNA form, the CDR3 reads TGTGCCAGCAGTGAGGAGGGGGGACAGTGGAACACTGAAGCTTTCTTT. Translated, it gives CASSEEGGQWNTEAFF.

The rearrangement uses TRBV2 and TRBJ2-5, with D perhaps TRBD1 or TRBD2 (5 bases each). The CDR3 extends over 12 amino acids. The germline CDR1 and CDR2 sequences are SNHLY and FYNNEI. Between the trimmed V and J ends, which lost 9 bases and 4 bases, there was a span of 12 bases. The CDR3: CASGSGTETQYF. The CDR3 DNA sequence: TGTGCCAGTGGTTCAGGGACAGAGACCCAGTACTTC.

The chain's CDR3 is CASSPGGLREKLFF. In nucleotides, the CDR3 is TGTGCCAGCAGCCCGGGGGGGCTAAGGGAAAAACTGTTTTTT. The V call is TRBV11-2, the J call TRBJ1-4; perhaps TRBD1 as D (6 bases). The CDR3 extends over 14 amino acids. In germline, CDR1 is SGHAT, CDR2 FQNNGV. Deletions cut 5 bases from V and 8 bases from J, with 15 bases between.

The gene calls are TRBV27 and TRBJ1-6; weak D call: TRBD1 (6 bases). The ends were cut back, 5 bases at V and 0 bases at J, with 17 bases in the middle. The CDR3 contains 18 residues. CDR1 MNHEY and CDR2 SMNVEV come from the germline V gene (reference sequence). The CDR3 loop is CASSKRGQSNSYNSPLHF. CDR3 nucleotide sequence: TGTGCCAGCAGTAAGAGGGGACAAAGTAACTCCTATAATTCACCCCTCCACTTT.

V usage is TRBV9 and J usage is TRBJ2-7, with 8 bases fitting TRBD2. The CDR3 spans 16 residues. The V segment lost 3 bases and the J segment 6 bases; nucleotides outside the gene matches: 14. CDR1 and CDR2 from the germline V gene are SGDLS and YYNGEE. This chain's CDR3 is CASSAGLGLGLGEQYF. The CDR3 DNA sequence: TGTGCCAGCAGCGCCGGTCTGGGACTAGGCTTGGGCGAGCAGTACTTC. The entire variable domain, with the rest obtained from reference TRBV9 and TRBJ2-7, is as follows: DSGVTQTPKHLITATGQRVTLRCSPRSGDLSVYWYQQSLDQGLQFLIQYYNGEERAKGNILERFSAQQFPDLHSELNLSSLELGDSALYFCASSAGLGLGLGEQYFGPGTRLTVT.

The V gene is TRBV13, the J gene TRBJ1-2; TRBD1 aligns across 7 bases. The V and J ends lost 2 bases and 2 bases, in that order; junction bases with no gene match: 5. CDR1 is PRHDT, CDR2 FYEKMQ, per germline (reference sequence). The CDR3 sequence is 15 residues long. The chain's CDR3 is CASSLKGARNYGYTF. The CDR3 nucleotides are TGTGCCAGCAGCTTAAAGGGGGCGCGCAACTATGGCTACACCTTC.

The chain has TRBV19 and TRBJ1-2; 8 bases line up with TRBD1. Germline CDR1 is LNHDA and CDR2 is SQIVND (reference sequence). With 0 bases clipped from V and 6 bases from J, the junction kept 3 bases outside the gene matches. The CDR3 totals 14 residues. CDR3 residues: CASSIDRGQDGYTF. The CDR3 region has the DNA TGTGCCAGTAGTATAGACAGGGGGCAGGATGGCTACACCTTC.

V and J are TRBV5-6 and TRBJ2-1; D not resolved. The germline CDR1 and CDR2 sequences are SGHDT and YYEEEE. This CDR3 contains 12 residues. Trimming shortened V by 3 bases and J by 14 bases, and 15 bases separated the two germline ends. CDR3 residues: CASSSKSSREFF. The CDR3 DNA is TGTGCCAGCAGCTCGAAATCAAGTCGGGAGTTCTTC.

This chain connects TRBV6-1 to TRBJ2-2; D is perhaps TRBD2 (7 bases). Germline CDR1 and CDR2: MNHNS and SASEGT. The length of the CDR3 is 16 residues. V was clipped by 2 bases and J by 3 bases, with 13 bases between them. In DNA, the CDR3 is TGTGCCAGCAGTGAACGGGGGGCTAAACACACCGGGGAGCTGTTTTTT. This translates into CASSERGAKHTGELFF.

This rearrangement joins TRBV15 to TRBJ2-2, with D perhaps TRBD1 or TRBD2 (5 bases each). Trimming removed 0 bases at V and 4 bases at J, with 21 bases between. The CDR3 covers 19 residues. Per germline, CDR1 LNHNV and CDR2 YYDKDF (reference sequence). The DNA for the CDR3 is TGTGCCACCAGCAGAGACCTCCAACAATACGGGGCCTTCACCGGGGAGCTGTTTTTT. Translating gives CATSRDLQQYGAFTGELFF.

This chain connects TRBV6-5 to TRBJ2-1, with 9 nucleotides matching TRBD2. Trimming at V came to 3 bases and at J to 6 bases, leaving 3 bases not matched to a gene. Per the germline V gene, CDR1 is MNHEY and CDR2 is SVGAGI. This CDR3 has 14 residues. The CDR3 spells CASSYGGRANEQFF. The CDR3 DNA sequence: TGTGCCAGCAGTTATGGCGGGAGGGCCAATGAGCAGTTCTTC.

The gene calls are TRBV28 and TRBJ2-7; D tentatively reads TRBD1 or TRBD2 (5 bases each). The CDR3 sequence is 16 residues long. Germline values: CDR1 MDHEN, CDR2 SYDVKM. V shed 5 bases and J shed 5 bases, with 22 bases lying between them. The CDR3 protein is CASSPRGRSKRNEQYF. CDR3 sequence (DNA): TGTGCCAGCAGTCCGAGGGGACGGTCGAAGCGGAACGAGCAGTACTTC.

This chain links TRBV27 with TRBJ2-7; 7 bases are shared with TRBD2. V lost 3 bases and J lost 5; bases outside the gene matches: 4. This CDR3 has 13 amino acids. Germline V CDR1 and CDR2: MNHEY, SMNVEV (reference sequence). Here the CDR3 reads CASSFREADEQYF. CDR3 coding DNA: TGTGCCAGCAGTTTCCGGGAGGCAGACGAGCAGTACTTC.

This chain uses TRBV6-5 with TRBJ2-3; 12 nucleotides match TRBD2. V lost 6 bases to trimming and J lost 2 bases; unmatched junction nucleotides: 3. Germline CDR1 is MNHEY and CDR2 is SVGAGI. CDR3 length equals 15 residues. DNA for the CDR3: TGTGCCAGCAGCCGGACTAGCGGGATCACAGATACGCAGTATTTT. It codes for CASSRTSGITDTQYF.